A single sample is the source of the 18 T cell receptor beta chains below, sequenced in a study of patients and donors after allogeneic stem cell transplantation. One entry per CDR3 protein, called by TCRdb with MiXCR from the RT-PCR reads. In the table there are 800,000 to 1,000,000 distinct CDR3 sequences, roughly 18% of which are singletons. Sequencing was carried out using blood, either unsorted or a sorted T cell fraction (not recorded which). The receptors shown here come from a human donor who was either an allogeneic HSCT recipient or a stem cell or donor lymphocyte infusion donor (not recorded which). It is not recorded whose cells these are; they may come from a transplant donor.

The V and J genes are TRBV5-1 and TRBJ2-2, with D possibly being TRBD1 (5 bases). The CDR3 consists of 15 residues. Germline CDR1 is SGHRS and CDR2 is YFSETQ. Trimming stripped 0 bases from V and 7 bases from J, with 13 bases between. CDR3 protein: CASSLGGQGNGELFF. The CDR3 nucleotides are TGCGCCAGCAGCTTGGGCGGCCAGGGTAACGGGGAGCTGTTTTTT.

This chain uses TRBV5-1 with TRBJ2-3; TRBD1 aligns across 9 bases. Germline V gene sequence: CDR1 SGHRS, CDR2 YFSETQ. V lost 4 bases and J lost 3; bases outside the gene matches: 9. The length of the CDR3 is 16 residues. Written as DNA, the CDR3 is TGCGCCAGCAGCCGCCCGGGACAGGGCCCAACAGATACGCAGTATTTT. This encodes CASSRPGQGPTDTQYF.

This clonotype was picked up many times. The V call is TRBV5-6, the J call TRBJ2-1; D not certain. The germline CDR1 and CDR2 sequences are SGHDT and YYEEEE. The CDR3 contains 11 residues. Trimming shortened V by 2 bases and J by 8 bases, and 5 bases separated the two germline ends. This CDR3 is CASSLDYEQFF. As DNA, the CDR3 is TGTGCCAGCAGCTTAGACTATGAGCAGTTCTTC.

V gene TRBV3-1 combines with J gene TRBJ2-1; D is unresolved. CDR3 size: 15 residues. The V end lost 0 bases, the J end lost 4 bases, and 10 bases lay between the germline ends. The germline gives CDR1 LGHDT, CDR2 YNNKEL (reference sequence). The CDR3: CASSQDRESYNEQFF. The CDR3 DNA follows: TGTGCCAGCAGCCAAGATCGTGAGAGTTACAATGAGCAGTTCTTC.

This clonotype was seen a few times. The chain joins TRBV20-1 to TRBJ2-7; D might be TRBD1 (6 bases). V dropped 5 bases and J dropped 4 bases, with 9 bases sitting between them. The germline gives CDR1 DFQATT, CDR2 SNEGSKA (reference sequence). The CDR3 runs to 11 residues. CDR3 sequence reads: CSASQGYEQYF. In nucleotides, the CDR3 is TGCAGTGCTTCCCAGGGGTACGAGCAGTACTTC.

In its sample, this clonotype was seen a few times. The V gene is TRBV12-3 or TRBV12-4, the J gene TRBJ1-5; possibly TRBD1 for D (5 bases). The V end was cut by 1 base, the J end by 2 bases, with 12 bases between. CDR3 length equals 16 residues. CDR3 sequence reads: CASSLGRGGGNQPQHF. The CDR3 DNA reads as TGTGCCAGCAGTTTAGGGAGGGGAGGGGGCAATCAGCCCCAGCATTTT.

The V and J genes are TRBV7-6 and TRBJ1-1; no reliable D call. The germline gives CDR1 SGHVS, CDR2 FNYEAQ. The germline V and J ends were trimmed by 4 bases and 3 bases, with 9 bases remaining between them. The CDR3 runs to 13 residues. This chain's CDR3 is CASSSDIDTEAFF. Here the CDR3 DNA reads TGTGCCAGCAGCTCCGATATAGACACTGAAGCTTTCTTT.

V and J are TRBV12-3 or TRBV12-4 and TRBJ1-1; TRBD1 agrees at 7 bases. The CDR3 consists of 13 residues. Trimming took 7 bases from V and 11 from J; bases not matched to a gene: 13. This CDR3 reads CASTYIGRGLAFF. The CDR3 nucleotides are TGTGCCAGCACCTATATAGGGAGGGGGCTTGCTTTCTTT.

This clonotype was found a few times. The rearrangement joins TRBV5-6 to TRBJ2-7; TRBD2 agrees at 7 bases. Germline trimming cut 1 base from V and 3 bases from J; bases unmatched to any gene: 7. The CDR3 runs 15 residues. CDR1 and CDR2 (germline): SGHDT, YYEEEE. DNA of the CDR3: TGTGCCAGCAGCTTGTCGTGGCGGGGGATCTACGAGCAGTACTTC. Encoded protein: CASSLSWRGIYEQYF.

The rearrangement links TRBV11-3 to TRBJ2-5; TRBD2 matches 7 bases. V lost 4 bases and J lost 3; bases outside the gene matches: 11. The length of the CDR3 is 16 residues. Germline V gene data show CDR1 as SGHNT and CDR2 as YENEEA. CDR3 coding DNA: TGTGCCAGCAGCTCCATACGGACTAGAGTGAAAGAGACCCAGTACTTC. This gives the protein CASSSIRTRVKETQYF.

The genes are TRBV9 and TRBJ1-3; 9 bases align to TRBD1. The CDR3 sequence is 16 residues long. V lost 0 bases and J lost 5; bases outside the gene matches: 6. Germline V gives CDR1 SGDLS, CDR2 YYNGEE. As DNA, the CDR3 is TGTGCCAGCAGCGTAGAACGGGACAGGGTGCGAAACACCATATATTTT. Translating gives CASSVERDRVRNTIYF.

The rearrangement uses TRBV7-9 and TRBJ2-1; TRBD2 agrees at 14 bases. Germline values: CDR1 SEHNR, CDR2 FQNEAQ (reference sequence). Trimming removed 1 base from V and 15 bases from J; junction bases left unmatched: 11. This CDR3 contains 16 residues. In DNA form, the CDR3 reads TGTGCCAGCAGCTTAGTATCGGGGACTAGCGGGAGAGGGTTGTTCTTC. As protein: CASSLVSGTSGRGLFF.

The chain has TRBV5-6 and TRBJ2-2; D could derive from TRBD1 or TRBD2 (5 bases each). Trimming stripped 1 base from V and 4 bases from J, with 11 bases between. CDR1 and CDR2 from the germline V gene are SGHDT and YYEEEE. The CDR3 has 15 residues. CDR3 in amino acids: CASSLIGGSTGELFF. Here the CDR3 DNA reads TGTGCCAGCAGCTTGATTGGGGGTAGCACCGGGGAGCTGTTTTTT.

This chain links TRBV6-1 with TRBJ2-1; TRBD2 aligns across 9 bases. CDR3 length: 15 amino acids. V lost 5 bases and J lost 4; bases outside the gene matches: 6. CDR1 MNHNS and CDR2 SASEGT come from the germline V gene. The chain's CDR3 is CASSPISGGYNEQFF. The CDR3 DNA is TGTGCCAGCAGTCCCATAAGCGGGGGGTACAATGAGCAGTTCTTC.

The V and J genes are TRBV9 and TRBJ2-1, with D hard to call. Per the germline V gene, CDR1 is SGDLS and CDR2 is YYNGEE. The ends were cut back, 0 bases at V and 3 bases at J, with 10 bases in the middle. CDR3 length equals 15 residues. The DNA of the CDR3 is TGTGCCAGCAGCGTAGATCGGGCCCTCTACAATGAGCAGTTCTTC. This gives the protein CASSVDRALYNEQFF.

V usage is TRBV12-3 or TRBV12-4 and J usage is TRBJ1-2; D remains ambiguous. V was trimmed by 6 bases and J by 2 bases, leaving 10 bases between them. The CDR3 is made up of 13 amino acids. The CDR3 protein is CASRFQLNYGYTF. DNA for the CDR3: TGTGCCAGCAGGTTCCAGTTGAACTATGGCTACACCTTC.

This clonotype was seen a handful of times. This chain uses TRBV20-1 with TRBJ2-2; 7 nucleotides align to TRBD2. With V trimmed by 1 base and J by 2 bases, 4 bases remained unmatched. The CDR3 has 15 residues. Germline V gene sequence: CDR1 DFQATT, CDR2 SNEGSKA (reference sequence). CDR3 nucleotides: TGCAGTGCTAGAGTGGGGACTACTAACACCGGGGAGCTGTTTTTT. This encodes CSARVGTTNTGELFF.

The V gene is TRBV4-1, the J gene TRBJ2-7; 10 bases line up with TRBD2. The CDR3 is made up of 16 amino acids. V shed 2 bases, J shed 0 bases, and the junction held 4 bases outside the gene matches. From germline, CDR1 is MGHRA and CDR2 YSYEKL. The CDR3 DNA reads TGCGCCAGCAGCCAAACACTAGCGGGGTTCTCCTACGAGCAGTACTTC. Translation: CASSQTLAGFSYEQYF.